Presented here are 9 T cell receptor beta chains from one specimen sequenced in a study of human T cells and chemical hapten exposure. TCRdb reanalysed the RACE reads using MiXCR and keeps one entry per CDR3 protein. The table has about 85,000 distinct CDR3 sequences, roughly 8.5% seen once. Time point defined: pre-sensitization, week 0. The treatment here: therapeutic diphenylcyclopropenone sensitization with weekly scalp DPC. This specimen consisted of whole blood, obtained in connection with sensitization to the hapten diphenylcyclopropenone (DPC). The origin of the receptors is a man aged 35-49 years with alopecia areata. Some clones in this sample may be carry-over from other donors' samples.

As regards this clonotype: Relative to the germline gene, one junction end is altered; a read error may explain this. This chain joins TRBV7-7 and TRBJ2-5, with a tentative D call TRBD2 (6 bases). The CDR3 sequence is 15 residues long. From germline, CDR1 is SSHAT and CDR2 FNYEAQ (reference sequence). The CDR3 region is CASSLERTNQETQYF. The CDR3 bases are TGTGCTAGCAGCTTAGAAAGGACTAACCAAGAGACCCAGTACTTC.

This clonotype was recorded a few times. The genes are TRBV7-2 and TRBJ2-7; D is uncertain. Trimming removed 5 bases at V and 4 bases at J, with 9 bases between. Germline V gives CDR1 SGHTA, CDR2 FQGNSA. The CDR3 covers 12 residues. This CDR3 reads CASSPVQYEQYF. DNA of the CDR3: TGTGCCAGCAGCCCTGTTCAGTACGAGCAGTACTTC.

This clonotype was counted many times. This chain uses TRBV6-6 with TRBJ2-1, with no clear D. Trimming stripped 0 bases from V and 5 bases from J, with 14 bases between. Germline CDR1 is MNHNY and CDR2 is SVGAGI (reference sequence). This CDR3 is built from 16 residues. The CDR3 here is CASSYSRAPRDNEQFF. DNA for the CDR3: TGTGCCAGCAGTTACTCTAGGGCCCCCCGCGACAATGAGCAGTTCTTC.

The chain employs TRBV11-3 and TRBJ2-7; 9 bases are a match to TRBD1. This CDR3 contains 15 residues. V lost 5 bases, J lost 5 bases, and 10 bases stayed unmatched. Germline CDR1 is SGHNT and CDR2 is YENEEA. In DNA, the CDR3 is TGTGCCAGCAGCCCTCCGGGACAGGGATTCGACGAGCAGTACTTC. Translation gives CASSPPGQGFDEQYF.

Ten or more counts support this clonotype. CDR3 coding DNA: TGTGCCAGCAGCCAAGGAGGGCTAGCGGGAGAGCAGTACGTC. It translates to CASSQGGLAGEQYV. This chain uses TRBV14 with TRBJ2-7; TRBD2 matches 9 bases. Germline V CDR1 and CDR2: SGHDN, FVKESK. This CDR3 region has 14 residues. Trimming cost V 1 base and J 7 bases; bases outside gene matches: 5.

V gene TRBV4-1 combines with J gene TRBJ2-2, with a tentative D call TRBD2 (6 bases). The CDR3 has 14 residues. Germline lookup yields CDR1 MGHRA and CDR2 YSYEKL. V was pared by 1 base and J by 6 bases, with 9 bases between. CDR3 loop: CASSQGQRAGELFF. The CDR3 DNA follows: TGCGCCAGCAGCCAAGGACAGCGGGCCGGGGAGCTGTTTTTT.

This clonotype was recorded many times. The V gene is TRBV12-3 or TRBV12-4, the J gene TRBJ1-3; tentative D call: TRBD1 (5 bases). The CDR3 has 13 amino acids. V lost 5 bases to trimming and J lost 10 bases, with 15 bases between them. As DNA, the CDR3 is TGTGCCAGCAGTCCGGACCCGGGACTGACCATATATTTT. Translated, it gives CASSPDPGLTIYF.

Only a few counts were recorded for this clonotype. V gene TRBV10-3 combines with J gene TRBJ2-3; possibly TRBD2 for D (5 bases). Germline V gene sequence: CDR1 ENHRY, CDR2 SYGVKD. Trimming took off 4 bases at V and 5 bases at J, with 7 bases between the two ends. The CDR3 sequence is 12 residues long. The CDR3 DNA reads TGTGCCATCAGTGCGGAGGAAGATACGCAGTATTTT. Its protein is CAISAEEDTQYF.

Ten or more counts support this clonotype. The chain joins TRBV2 to TRBJ2-1, with D possibly matching TRBD2 (5 bases). The V gene's germline CDR1 is SNHLY and CDR2 FYNNEI. This CDR3 spans 13 amino acids. V was cut by 6 bases and J by 9 bases, with 15 bases left in between. CDR3 residues: CASSVGVIGEQFF. In DNA, the CDR3 is TGTGCCAGCAGCGTGGGAGTAATAGGTGAGCAGTTCTTC. Variable domain in full (rest from reference TRBV2 and TRBJ2-1): EPEVTQTPSHQVTQMGQEVILRCVPISNHLYFYWYRQILGQKVEFLVSFYNNEISEKSEIFDDQFSVERPDGSNFTLKIRSTKLEDSAMYFCASSVGVIGEQFFGPGTRLTVL.